This T cell receptor beta chain was retrieved from a study of control samples from healthy donors and cancer patients. Produced via immunoSEQ multiplex PCR; TCRdb's table is partial and in-frame only. The data hold approximately 97,000 clones, with under 95% observed a single time. Germline V lookup: CDR1 SGHDT, CDR2 YYEEEE. Trimming pared 3 bases from V and 2 bases from J, leaving 9 bases between. The CDR3 consists of 13 residues. Sequenced input: blood. The chain carries TRBV5-6 and TRBJ2-7, with a tentative D call TRBD2 (6 bases). The clonotype comes from a woman aged 18-29 years in good health. CDR3 loop: CASSWSGAYEQYF. DNA for the CDR3: TGTGCCAGCAGCTGGTCGGGGGCCTACGAGCAGTACTTC.